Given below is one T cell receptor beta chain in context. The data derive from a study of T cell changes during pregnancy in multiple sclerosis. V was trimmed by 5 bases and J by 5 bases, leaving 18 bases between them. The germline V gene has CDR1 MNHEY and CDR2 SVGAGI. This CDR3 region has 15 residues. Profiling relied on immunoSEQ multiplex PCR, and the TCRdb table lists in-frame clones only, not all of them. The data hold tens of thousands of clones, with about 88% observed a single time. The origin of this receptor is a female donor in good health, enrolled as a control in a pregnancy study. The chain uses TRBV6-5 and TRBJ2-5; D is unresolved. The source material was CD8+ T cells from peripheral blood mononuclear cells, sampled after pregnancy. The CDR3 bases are TGTGCCAGCAGTCTCTCTCTCAACCCTCGGGAGACCCAGTACTTC. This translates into CASSLSLNPRETQYF.